This T cell receptor beta chain was sequenced during a study of blood T cell repertoires in COVID-19. Study-wide background: Spain, Italy and the United States supplied samples that represented acute and convalescent COVID-19.

Per the study methods: The authors estimated nucleated cell counts from reference gene primer amplification. TCRdb keeps only in-frame clones here, not all; method: immunoSEQ multiplex PCR. D and trimming were read from the DNA, whereas the V and J calls and clone size are those reported in that table. Altogether hundreds of thousands of clones are present, around 87% being singletons, with the ten largest covering more than 0.95%. Grouping used clinical history reported by participants in a survey and questionnaire. Recovery meant two consecutive negative NP/OP PCR tests, professional clearance, or resolved symptoms. The sample consisted of PBMCs or T cells enriched from blood (not recorded which). The sequence came from a man aged 25 to 40 who had recovered from COVID-19.

CDR3 region: CSVEVRTKTYNEQFF. The DNA for the CDR3 is TGCAGCGTTGAGGTAAGGACTAAAACCTACAATGAGCAGTTCTTC. The chain is built from TRBV29-1 and TRBJ2-1; possibly TRBD2 for D (6 bases). The CDR3 totals 15 residues. CDR1 is SQVTM, CDR2 ANQGSEA, per germline. V was trimmed by 3 bases and J by 2 bases, leaving 14 bases between them.